This T cell receptor beta chain stems from a study of metastatic and nonmetastatic thyroid tumors. In the study overall: Repertoire data that came from the blood and tumor or nodule tissue of malignant and benign thyroid patients were compared.

Patients had received no treatment of any kind before thyroid surgery. General study results and limits: Benign nodules reportedly had significantly lower TCR beta diversity than malignant thyroid tumors in blood and tumor.

V shed 5 bases and J 2 bases; nucleotides not matched to a gene: 5. The CDR3 runs 14 residues. CDR1 is MNHEY and CDR2 is SMNVEV in the germline V gene (reference sequence). TCRdb re-called the PCR reads with MiXCR. The table has approximately 12,000 clones, about 23% seen once; the top ten hold 3% to 4.5%. This clone is classed as medium-sized. The antigen is unknown. This receptor was taken from a female donor with papillary thyroid cancer or a benign thyroid nodule (not recorded which). Some clones in this sample may be carry-over from other donors' samples. The chain employs TRBV27 and TRBJ2-5; TRBD1 aligns across 7 bases. Sequenced material: blood. The CDR3 DNA sequence: TGTGCCAGCAGTCCCCAGGGGGTTCAAGAGACCCAGTACTTC. This gives the protein CASSPQGVQETQYF.